This T cell receptor beta chain derives from a study of blood T cell repertoires in COVID-19. As for the study in general: Italy, Spain and the United States were the sources of the convalescent and acute COVID-19 samples.

Seattle participants joined during active infection and were tracked over time. Trimming left V 2 bases short and J 2 bases short, with 10 bases between. CDR1 is SGHTA, CDR2 FQGNSA, per germline. This CDR3 spans 15 amino acids. Assay used: immunoSEQ multiplex PCR; TCRdb lists only in-frame clones, some missing. The sample has 300,000 or so clones; 85% to 90% are singletons. This clonotype was sampled from a woman in her 30s with COVID-19, enrolled during active disease. Material for sequencing was peripheral blood. The rearrangement uses TRBV7-2 and TRBJ2-1; perhaps TRBD2 as D (5 bases). CDR3 residues: CASSLKAAAYNEQFF. CDR3 sequence (DNA): TGTGCCAGCAGCTTAAAAGCGGCGGCCTACAATGAGCAGTTCTTC.